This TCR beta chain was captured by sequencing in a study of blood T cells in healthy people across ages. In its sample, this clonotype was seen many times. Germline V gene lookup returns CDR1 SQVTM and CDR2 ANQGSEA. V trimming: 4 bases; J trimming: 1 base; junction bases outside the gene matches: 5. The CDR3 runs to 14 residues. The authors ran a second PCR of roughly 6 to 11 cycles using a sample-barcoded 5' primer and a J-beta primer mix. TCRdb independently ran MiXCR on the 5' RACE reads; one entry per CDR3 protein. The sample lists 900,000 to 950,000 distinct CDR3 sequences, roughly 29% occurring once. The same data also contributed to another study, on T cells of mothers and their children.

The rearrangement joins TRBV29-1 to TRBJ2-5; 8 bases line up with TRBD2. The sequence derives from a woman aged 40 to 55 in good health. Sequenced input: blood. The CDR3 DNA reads TGCAGCGTTGGGCACCGGGGGGGCCAAGAGACCCAGTACTTC. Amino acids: CSVGHRGGQETQYF. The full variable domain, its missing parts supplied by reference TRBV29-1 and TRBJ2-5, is SAVISQKPSRDICQRGTSLTIQCQVDSQVTMMFWYRQQPGQSLTLIATANQGSEATYESGFVIDKFPISRPNLTFSTLTVSNMSPEDSSIYLCSVGHRGGQETQYFGPGTRLLVL.